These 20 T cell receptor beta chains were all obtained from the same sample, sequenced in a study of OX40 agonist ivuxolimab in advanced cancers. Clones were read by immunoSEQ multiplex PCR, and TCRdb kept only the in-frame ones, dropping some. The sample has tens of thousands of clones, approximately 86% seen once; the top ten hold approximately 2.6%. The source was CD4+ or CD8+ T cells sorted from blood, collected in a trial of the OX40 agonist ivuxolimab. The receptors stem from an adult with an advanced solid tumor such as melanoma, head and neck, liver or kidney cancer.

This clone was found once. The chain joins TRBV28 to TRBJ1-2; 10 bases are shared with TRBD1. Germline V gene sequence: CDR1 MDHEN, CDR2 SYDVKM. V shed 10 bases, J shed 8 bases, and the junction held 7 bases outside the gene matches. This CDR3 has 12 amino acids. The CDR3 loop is CATQTGGVGYTF. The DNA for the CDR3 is TGTGCCACCCAGACAGGGGGCGTGGGCTACACCTTC.

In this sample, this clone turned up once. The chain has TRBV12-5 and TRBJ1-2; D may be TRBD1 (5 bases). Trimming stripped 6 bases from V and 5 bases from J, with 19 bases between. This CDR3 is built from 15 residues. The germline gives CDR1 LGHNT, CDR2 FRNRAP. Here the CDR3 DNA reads TGTGCTAGTGGCCCCCCACGGGGGGACCCTTATGGCTACACCTTC. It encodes CASGPPRGDPYGYTF.

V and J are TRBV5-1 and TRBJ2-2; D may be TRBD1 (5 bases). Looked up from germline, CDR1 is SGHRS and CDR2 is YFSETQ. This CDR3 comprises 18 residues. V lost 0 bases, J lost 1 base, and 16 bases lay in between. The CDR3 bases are TGCGCCAGCAGCTTGGGGCCTCAGGGTTTCGAGAACACCGGGGAGCTGTTTTTT. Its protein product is CASSLGPQGFENTGELFF.

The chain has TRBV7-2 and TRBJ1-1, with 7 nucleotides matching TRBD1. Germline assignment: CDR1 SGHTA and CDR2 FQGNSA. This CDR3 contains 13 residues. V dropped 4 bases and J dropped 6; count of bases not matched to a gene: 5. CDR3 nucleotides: TGTGCCAGCAGCTCGACAGGGAGGGCTGAAGCTTTCTTT. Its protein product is CASSSTGRAEAFF.

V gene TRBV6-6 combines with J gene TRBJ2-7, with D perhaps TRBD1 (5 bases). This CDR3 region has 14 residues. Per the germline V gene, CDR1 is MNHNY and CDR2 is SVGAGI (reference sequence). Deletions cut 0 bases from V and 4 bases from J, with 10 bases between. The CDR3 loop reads CASSYSQGYYEQYF. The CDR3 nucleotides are TGTGCCAGCAGTTACTCTCAGGGTTATTACGAGCAGTACTTC.

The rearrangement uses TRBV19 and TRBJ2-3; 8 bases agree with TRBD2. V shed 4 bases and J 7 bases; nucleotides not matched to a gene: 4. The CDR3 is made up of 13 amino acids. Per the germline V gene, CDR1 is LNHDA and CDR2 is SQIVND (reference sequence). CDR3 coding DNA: TGTGCCAGTAGTAGCGGGGGGTCTTATACGCAGTATTTT. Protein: CASSSGGSYTQYF.

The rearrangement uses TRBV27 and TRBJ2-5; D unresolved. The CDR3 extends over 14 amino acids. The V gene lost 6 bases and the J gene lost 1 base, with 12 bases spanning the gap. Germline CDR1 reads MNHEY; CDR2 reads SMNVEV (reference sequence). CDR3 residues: CASRRWAAQETQYF. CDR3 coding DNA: TGTGCCAGCAGGAGGTGGGCAGCCCAAGAGACCCAGTACTTC.

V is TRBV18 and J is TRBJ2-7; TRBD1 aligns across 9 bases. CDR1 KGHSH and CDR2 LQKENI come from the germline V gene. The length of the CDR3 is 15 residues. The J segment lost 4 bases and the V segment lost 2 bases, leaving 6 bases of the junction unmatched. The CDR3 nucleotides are TGTGCCAGCTCACCAAACCGGGACAGGGCATACGAGCAGTACTTC. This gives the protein CASSPNRDRAYEQYF.

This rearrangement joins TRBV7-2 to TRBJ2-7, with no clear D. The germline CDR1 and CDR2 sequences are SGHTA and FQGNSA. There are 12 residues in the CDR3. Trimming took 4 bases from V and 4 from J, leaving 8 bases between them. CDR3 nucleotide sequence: TGTGCCAGCAGCTCCGTCCGATACGAGCAGTACTTC. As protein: CASSSVRYEQYF.

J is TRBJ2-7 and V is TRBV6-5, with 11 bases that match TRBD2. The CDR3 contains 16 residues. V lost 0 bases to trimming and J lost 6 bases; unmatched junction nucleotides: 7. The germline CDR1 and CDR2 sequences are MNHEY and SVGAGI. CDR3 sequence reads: CASSYSRGLAGGEQYF. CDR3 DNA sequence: TGTGCCAGCAGTTACTCGAGAGGTCTAGCGGGGGGCGAGCAGTACTTC.

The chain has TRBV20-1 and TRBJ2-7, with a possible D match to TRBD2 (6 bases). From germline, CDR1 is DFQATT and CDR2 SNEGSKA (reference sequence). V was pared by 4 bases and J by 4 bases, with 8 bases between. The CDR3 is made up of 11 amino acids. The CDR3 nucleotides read TGCAGTGCTATAGCGGCGTACGAGCAGTACTTC. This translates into CSAIAAYEQYF.

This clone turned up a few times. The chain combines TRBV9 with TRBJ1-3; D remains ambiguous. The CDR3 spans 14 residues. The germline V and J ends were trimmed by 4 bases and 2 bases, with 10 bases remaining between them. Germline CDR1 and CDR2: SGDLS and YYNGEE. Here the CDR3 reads CASSITDAGNTIYF. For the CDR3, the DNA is TGTGCCAGCAGCATAACCGATGCTGGAAACACCATATATTTT.

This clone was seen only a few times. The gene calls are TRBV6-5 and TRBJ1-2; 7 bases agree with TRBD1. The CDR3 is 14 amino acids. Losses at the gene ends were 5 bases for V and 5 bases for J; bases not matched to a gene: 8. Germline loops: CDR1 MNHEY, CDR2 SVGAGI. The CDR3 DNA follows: TGTGCCAGCAGTCGCGACAGGGAAACGTATGGCTACACCTTC. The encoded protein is CASSRDRETYGYTF.

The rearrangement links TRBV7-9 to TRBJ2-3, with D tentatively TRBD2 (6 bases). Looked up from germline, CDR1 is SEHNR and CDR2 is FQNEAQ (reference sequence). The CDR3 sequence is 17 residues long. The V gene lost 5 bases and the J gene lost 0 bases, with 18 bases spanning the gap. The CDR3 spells CASSPRGRQASTDTQYF. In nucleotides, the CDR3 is TGTGCCAGCAGCCCGCGGGGAAGGCAAGCTAGCACAGATACGCAGTATTTT. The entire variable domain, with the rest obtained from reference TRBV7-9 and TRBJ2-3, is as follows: DTGVSQNPRHKITKRGQNVTFRCDPISEHNRLYWYRQTLGQGPEFLTYFQNEAQLEKSRLLSDRFSAERPKGSFSTLEIQRTEQGDSAMYLCASSPRGRQASTDTQYFGPGTRLTVL.

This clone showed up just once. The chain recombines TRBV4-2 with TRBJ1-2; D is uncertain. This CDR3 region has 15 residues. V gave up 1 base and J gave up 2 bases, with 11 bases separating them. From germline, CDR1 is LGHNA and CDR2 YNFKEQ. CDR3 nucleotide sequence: TGTGCCAGCAGCCAAGCTTTAGGGCCGAACTATGGCTACACCTTC. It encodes CASSQALGPNYGYTF.

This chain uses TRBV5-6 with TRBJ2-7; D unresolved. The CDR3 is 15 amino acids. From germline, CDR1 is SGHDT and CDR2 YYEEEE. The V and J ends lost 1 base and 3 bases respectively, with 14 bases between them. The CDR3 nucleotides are TGTGCCAGCAGCTTGTACGGCAGGTCGGGCTACGAGCAGTACTTC. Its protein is CASSLYGRSGYEQYF.

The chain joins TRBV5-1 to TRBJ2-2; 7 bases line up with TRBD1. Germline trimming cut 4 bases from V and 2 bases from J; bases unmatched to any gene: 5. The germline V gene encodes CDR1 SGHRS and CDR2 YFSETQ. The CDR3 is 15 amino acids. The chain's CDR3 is CASSSRQGNTGELFF. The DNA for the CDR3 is TGCGCCAGCAGCAGCAGACAGGGAAACACCGGGGAGCTGTTTTTT.

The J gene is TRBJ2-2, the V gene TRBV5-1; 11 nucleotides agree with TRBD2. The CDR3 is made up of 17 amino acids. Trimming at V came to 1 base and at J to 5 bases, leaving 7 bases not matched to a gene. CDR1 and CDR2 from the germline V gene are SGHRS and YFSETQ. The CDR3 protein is CASSLLAGGPRTGELFF. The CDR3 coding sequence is TGCGCCAGCAGCTTGCTAGCGGGAGGTCCGAGGACCGGGGAGCTGTTTTTT.

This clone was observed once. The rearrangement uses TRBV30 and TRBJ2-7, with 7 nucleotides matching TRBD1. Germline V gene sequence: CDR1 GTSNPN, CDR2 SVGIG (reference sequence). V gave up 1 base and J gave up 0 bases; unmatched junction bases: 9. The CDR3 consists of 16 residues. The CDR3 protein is CAWSGNRGRGSYEQYF. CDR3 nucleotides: TGTGCCTGGAGTGGAAACAGGGGCAGGGGCTCCTACGAGCAGTACTTC.

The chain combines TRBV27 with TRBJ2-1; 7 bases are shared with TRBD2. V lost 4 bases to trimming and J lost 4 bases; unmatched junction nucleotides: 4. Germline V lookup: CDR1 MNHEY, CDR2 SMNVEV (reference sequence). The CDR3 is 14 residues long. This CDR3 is CASSSGRGYNEQFF. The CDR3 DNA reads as TGTGCCAGCAGTTCCGGGCGGGGGTACAATGAGCAGTTCTTC.